A single sample is the source of the 9 T cell receptor beta chains below, sequenced in a study of blood T cell repertoires in COVID-19. Profiling relied on immunoSEQ multiplex PCR, and the TCRdb table lists in-frame clones only, not all of them. The data contain roughly 250,000 clones, less than 90% of them singletons. The source material was peripheral blood. The receptors come from a man between 60 and 70 years old who had recovered from COVID-19.

The gene calls are TRBV10-2 and TRBJ2-5; unclear D gene. The germline CDR1 and CDR2 sequences are WSHSY and SAAADI. The CDR3 totals 12 residues. The V gene lost 4 bases and the J gene lost 4 bases, with 7 bases spanning the gap. CDR3 nucleotides: TGCGCCAGCAGTGTCGGTGGAGAGACCCAGTACTTC. As protein: CASSVGGETQYF.

The V and J genes are TRBV6-4 and TRBJ2-3, with TRBD2 matching over 7 bases. Trimming cost V 2 bases and J 2 bases; bases outside gene matches: 4. This CDR3 is built from 15 residues. Germline assignment: CDR1 MRHNA and CDR2 SNTAGT. CDR3 DNA: TGTGCCAGCAGTGACGGTCGACTAGCCACAGATACGCAGTATTTT. Translated, it gives CASSDGRLATDTQYF.

J is TRBJ1-6 and V is TRBV13; possible D gene TRBD1, 6 bases. V lost 6 bases and J 14 bases, leaving 17 bases between the germline ends. Germline CDR1 reads PRHDT; CDR2 reads FYEKMQ (reference sequence). The CDR3 spans 13 residues. DNA for the CDR3: TGTGCCAGCAGTTTGAGACAGGCTGGGGCCCTCCACTTT. As protein: CASSLRQAGALHF. Together with reference TRBV13 and TRBJ1-6, the CDR3 gives the full variable domain: AAGVIQSPRHLIKEKRETATLKCYPIPRHDTVYWYQQGPGQDPQFLISFYEKMQSDKGSIPDRFSAQQFSDYHSELNMSSLELGDSALYFCASSLRQAGALHFGNGTRLTVT.

This chain connects TRBV11-2 to TRBJ1-3; 7 nucleotides agree with TRBD1. Per the germline V gene, CDR1 is SGHAT and CDR2 is FQNNGV. V was pared by 3 bases and J by 4 bases, with 6 bases of the junction left unmatched. The CDR3 is made up of 15 amino acids. In nucleotides, the CDR3 is TGTGCCAGCAGCTTGAAGGGGGCGGAAGGAAACACCATATATTTT. Translating gives CASSLKGAEGNTIYF.

The gene calls are TRBV27 and TRBJ2-3; D perhaps matches TRBD2 (7 bases). This CDR3 spans 15 amino acids. Germline V gene data show CDR1 as MNHEY and CDR2 as SMNVEV (reference sequence). V was trimmed by 3 bases and J by 4 bases, leaving 14 bases between them. The CDR3 loop reads CASSFGGHGSDTQYF. As DNA, the CDR3 is TGTGCCAGCAGTTTCGGGGGGCACGGCTCAGATACGCAGTATTTT.

The V call is TRBV6-2 or TRBV6-3, the J call TRBJ2-2, with 10 bases lining up with TRBD2. Trimming at V came to 0 bases and at J to 8 bases, leaving 6 bases not matched to a gene. Per the germline V gene, CDR1 is MNHEY and CDR2 is SVGEGT. The CDR3 totals 16 residues. CDR3 DNA sequence: TGTGCCAGCAGTTACTCAGCGGGGGGGCCAAAAGGGGAGCTGTTTTTT. Encoded protein: CASSYSAGGPKGELFF.

This clone was found a few times. The genes are TRBV5-6 and TRBJ1-5; D possibly corresponds to TRBD1 (5 bases). CDR1 is SGHDT, CDR2 YYEEEE, per germline. V was cut by 0 bases and J by 5 bases, with 12 bases left in between. There are 15 residues in the CDR3. In DNA form, the CDR3 reads TGTGCCAGCAGCTTGGAGGGGTTTCGGGATCAGCCCCAGCATTTT. Protein product: CASSLEGFRDQPQHF.

As DNA, the CDR3 is TGTGCCAGTAGTACCACAGGGTTTCTAGAGCAGTTCTTC. This codes for CASSTTGFLEQFF. The chain recombines TRBV19 with TRBJ2-1; D is perhaps TRBD1 (6 bases). V was cut by 4 bases and J by 10 bases, with 14 bases left in between. CDR3 size: 13 residues. Germline values: CDR1 LNHDA, CDR2 SQIVND (reference sequence). Supplemented by reference TRBV19 and TRBJ2-1, the full variable domain reads DGGITQSPKYLFRKEGQNVTLSCEQNLNHDAMYWYRQDPGQGLRLIYYSQIVNDFQKGDIAEGYSVSREKKESFPLTVTSAQKNPTAFYLCASSTTGFLEQFFGPGTRLTVL.

V is TRBV12-5 and J is TRBJ1-5, with D unresolved. The CDR3 runs to 16 residues. From germline, CDR1 is LGHNT and CDR2 FRNRAP. Trimming stripped 0 bases from V and 5 bases from J, with 14 bases between. CDR3 protein: CASGLVSRIGDQPQHF. The CDR3 coding sequence is TGTGCTAGTGGTTTGGTATCTAGGATCGGAGATCAGCCCCAGCATTTT.